This record covers a single TCR beta chain. Antigen specificity is unknown. This entry is derived from a study of cytomegalovirus exposure and HLA in healthy donors. The study, taken as a whole, reports: V- and J-gene trimming in TCR beta was tied to a missense DCLRE1C variant by an analysis performed later. What a later analysis showed was that several of the most significant clusters appeared linked to common viral pathogens. The investigators catalogued some 150 TCR beta chains as cytomegalovirus-associated. There was a cluster of highly shared sequence variants that was likely a sequencing artifact.

The primer mix had 60 Vbeta and 13 Jbeta primers. The assay was immunoSEQ multiplex PCR, and TCRdb's table has in-frame clones only and misses some. Of some 200,000 clones listed, under 85% are singletons. Germline CDR1 and CDR2: SEHNR and FQNEAQ (reference sequence). This CDR3 is built from 15 residues. V was trimmed by 1 base and J by 2 bases, leaving 8 bases between them. The V gene is TRBV7-9, the J gene TRBJ1-4; tentatively, D is TRBD1 (6 bases). The sequence was collected from a man in his fifties in good health and CMV-seronegative. Source material: PBMCs. CDR3 DNA sequence: TGTGCCAGCAGCTTAGTCGGACAGACTAATGAAAAACTGTTTTTT. It specifies CASSLVGQTNEKLFF.